This T cell receptor beta chain was identified during a study of T cell changes during pregnancy in multiple sclerosis. Repertoires were generated with immunoSEQ multiplex PCR, while TCRdb's copy carries only in-frame clones and drops some. The sample carries 100,000 or so clones, about 93% recorded once. Trimming removed 5 bases from V and 4 bases from J, with 6 bases in between. Germline CDR1 reads SGHNT; CDR2 reads YYREEE (reference sequence). The CDR3 is made up of 11 amino acids. The gene calls are TRBV5-4 and TRBJ1-1; D is unresolved. This TCR came from a female donor with multiple sclerosis, enrolled in a pregnancy study. The source material was peripheral blood, sampled in the first trimester of pregnancy. CDR3 DNA sequence: TGTGCCAGCAGGGCGGGCACTGAAGCTTTCTTT. Translating gives CASRAGTEAFF.